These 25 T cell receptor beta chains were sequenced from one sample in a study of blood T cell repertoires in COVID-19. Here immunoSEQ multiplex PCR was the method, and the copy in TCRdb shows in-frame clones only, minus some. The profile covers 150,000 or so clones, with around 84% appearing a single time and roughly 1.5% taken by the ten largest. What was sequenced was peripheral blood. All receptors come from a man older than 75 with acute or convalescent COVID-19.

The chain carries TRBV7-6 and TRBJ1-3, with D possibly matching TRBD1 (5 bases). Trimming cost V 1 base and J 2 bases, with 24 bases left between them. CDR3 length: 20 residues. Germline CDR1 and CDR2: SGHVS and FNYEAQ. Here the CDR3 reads CASSLVGPQPQGGAGNTIYF. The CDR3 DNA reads TGTGCCAGCAGCTTAGTTGGTCCACAGCCTCAGGGAGGGGCTGGAAACACCATATATTTT.

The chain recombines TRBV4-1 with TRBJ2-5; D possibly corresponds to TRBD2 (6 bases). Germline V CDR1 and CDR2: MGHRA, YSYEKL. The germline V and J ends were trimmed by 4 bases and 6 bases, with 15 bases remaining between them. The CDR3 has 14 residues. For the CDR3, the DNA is TGCGCCAGCAGCCGACTAGGAAGTTTAAAGACCCAGTACTTC. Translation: CASSRLGSLKTQYF.

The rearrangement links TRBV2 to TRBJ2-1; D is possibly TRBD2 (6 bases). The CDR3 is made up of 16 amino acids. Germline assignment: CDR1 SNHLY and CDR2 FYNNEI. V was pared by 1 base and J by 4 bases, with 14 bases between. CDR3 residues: CASSEGRGFVYNEQFF. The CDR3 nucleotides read TGTGCCAGCAGTGAAGGTCGGGGGTTTGTGTACAATGAGCAGTTCTTC. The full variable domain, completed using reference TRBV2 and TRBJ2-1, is EPEVTQTPSHQVTQMGQEVILRCVPISNHLYFYWYRQILGQKVEFLVSFYNNEISEKSEIFDDQFSVERPDGSNFTLKIRSTKLEDSAMYFCASSEGRGFVYNEQFFGPGTRLTVL.

The CDR3 DNA sequence: TGTGCCAGCAGCGGTTTCGGTTTTAACACAGATACGCAGTATTTT. The encoded protein is CASSGFGFNTDTQYF. This chain joins TRBV11-3 and TRBJ2-3; D is unresolved. The germline V gene has CDR1 SGHNT and CDR2 YENEEA. Trimming removed 5 bases from V and 2 bases from J, with 14 bases in between. There are 15 residues in the CDR3.

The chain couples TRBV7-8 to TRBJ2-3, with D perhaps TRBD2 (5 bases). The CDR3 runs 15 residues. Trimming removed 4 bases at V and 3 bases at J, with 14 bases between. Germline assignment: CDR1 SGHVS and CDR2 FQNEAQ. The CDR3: CASSSRDFSTDTQYF. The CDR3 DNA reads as TGTGCCAGCAGCTCACGGGATTTTTCTACAGATACGCAGTATTTT.

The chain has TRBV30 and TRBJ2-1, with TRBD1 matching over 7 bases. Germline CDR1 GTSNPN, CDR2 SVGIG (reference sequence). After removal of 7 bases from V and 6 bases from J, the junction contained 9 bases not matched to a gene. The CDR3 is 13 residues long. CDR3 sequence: CASGLTGTNEQFF. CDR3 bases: TGTGCCTCTGGCCTGACAGGGACCAATGAGCAGTTCTTC.

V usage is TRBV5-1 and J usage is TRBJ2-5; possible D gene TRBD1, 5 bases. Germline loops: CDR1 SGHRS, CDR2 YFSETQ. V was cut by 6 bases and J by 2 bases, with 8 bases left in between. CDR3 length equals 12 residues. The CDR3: CASMGPQETQYF. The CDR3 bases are TGCGCCAGCATGGGGCCTCAAGAGACCCAGTACTTC.

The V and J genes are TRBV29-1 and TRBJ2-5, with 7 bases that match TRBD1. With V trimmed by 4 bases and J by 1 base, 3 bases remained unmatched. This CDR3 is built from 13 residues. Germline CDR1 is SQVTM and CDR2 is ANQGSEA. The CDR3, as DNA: TGCAGCGTTGGAGGGGGCCCCCAAGAGACCCAGTACTTC. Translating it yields CSVGGGPQETQYF.

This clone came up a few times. The CDR3 nucleotides are TGTGCCAGCAGCATAGGCGGTAACAGGGGAGAGACCCAGTACTTC. Amino acids: CASSIGGNRGETQYF. The chain employs TRBV11-2 and TRBJ2-5, with 7 bases aligning to TRBD1. CDR1 and CDR2 (germline): SGHAT, FQNNGV. Trimming cost V 5 bases and J 4 bases; bases outside gene matches: 10. This CDR3 is built from 15 residues. The complete variable domain, with remaining parts taken from reference TRBV11-2 and TRBJ2-5, reads EAGVAQSPRYKIIEKRQSVAFWCNPISGHATLYWYQQILGQGPKLLIQFQNNGVVDDSQLPKDRFSAERLKGVDSTLKIQPAKLEDSAVYLCASSIGGNRGETQYFGPGTRLLVL.

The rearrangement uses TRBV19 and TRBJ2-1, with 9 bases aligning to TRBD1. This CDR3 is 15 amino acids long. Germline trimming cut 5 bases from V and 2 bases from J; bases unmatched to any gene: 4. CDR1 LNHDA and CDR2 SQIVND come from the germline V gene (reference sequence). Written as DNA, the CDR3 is TGTGCCAGTAGTGAGACAGGGGGTCCCTACAATGAGCAGTTCTTC. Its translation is CASSETGGPYNEQFF.

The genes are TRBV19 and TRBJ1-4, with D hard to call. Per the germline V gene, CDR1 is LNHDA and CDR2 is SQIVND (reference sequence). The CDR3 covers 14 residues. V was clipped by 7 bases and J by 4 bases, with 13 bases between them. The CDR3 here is CASTYLTGNEKLFF. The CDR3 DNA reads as TGTGCCAGTACCTACTTAACGGGTAATGAAAAACTGTTTTTT.

CDR3 sequence reads: CASSESASYNEQFF. CDR3 nucleotide sequence: TGCGCCAGCAGTGAGTCCGCGTCCTACAATGAGCAGTTCTTC. V and J are TRBV10-1 and TRBJ2-1, with D uncertain. With 0 bases removed from V and 1 base from J, the gap between germline ends came to 4 bases. The CDR3 sequence is 14 residues long. Per the germline V gene, CDR1 is WNHNN and CDR2 is SYGVQD (reference sequence).

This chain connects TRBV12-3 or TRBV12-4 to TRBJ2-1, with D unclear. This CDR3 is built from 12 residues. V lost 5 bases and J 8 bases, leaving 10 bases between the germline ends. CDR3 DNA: TGTGCCAGCAGTACCATGGCCCATGAGCAGTTCTTC. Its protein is CASSTMAHEQFF.

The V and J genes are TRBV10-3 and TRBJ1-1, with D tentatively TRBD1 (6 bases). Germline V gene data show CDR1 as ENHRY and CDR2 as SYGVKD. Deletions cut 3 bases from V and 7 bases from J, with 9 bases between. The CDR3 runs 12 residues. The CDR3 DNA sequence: TGTGCCATCAGTGACAGGGGCGGTGAAGCTTTCTTT. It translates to CAISDRGGEAFF.

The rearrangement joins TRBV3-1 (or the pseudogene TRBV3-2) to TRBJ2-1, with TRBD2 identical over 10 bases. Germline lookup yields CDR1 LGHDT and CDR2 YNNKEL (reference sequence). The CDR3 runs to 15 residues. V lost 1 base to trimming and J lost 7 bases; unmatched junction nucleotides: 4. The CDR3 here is CASSQGPAGGNEQFF. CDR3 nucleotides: TGTGCCAGCAGCCAAGGTCCAGCGGGGGGGAATGAGCAGTTCTTC.

CDR3 in amino acids: CASSKYTPPSTDTQYF. CDR3 in DNA: TGTGCCAGCAGTAAATACACCCCTCCGAGCACAGATACGCAGTATTTT. The V and J genes are TRBV2 and TRBJ2-3; no clear D. Trimming took off 5 bases at V and 0 bases at J, with 15 bases between the two ends. The CDR3 runs 16 residues. Germline V lookup: CDR1 SNHLY, CDR2 FYNNEI.

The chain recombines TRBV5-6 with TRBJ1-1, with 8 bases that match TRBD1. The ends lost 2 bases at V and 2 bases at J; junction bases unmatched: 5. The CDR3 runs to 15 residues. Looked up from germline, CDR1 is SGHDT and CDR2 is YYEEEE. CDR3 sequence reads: CASSFGQGHNTEAFF. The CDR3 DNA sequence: TGTGCCAGCAGCTTCGGACAGGGCCATAACACTGAAGCTTTCTTT.

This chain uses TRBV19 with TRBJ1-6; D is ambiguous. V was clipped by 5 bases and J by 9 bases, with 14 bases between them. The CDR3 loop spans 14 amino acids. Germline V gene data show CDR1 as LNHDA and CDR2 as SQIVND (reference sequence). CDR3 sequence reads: CASSPTTAGSPLHF. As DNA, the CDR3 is TGTGCCAGTAGTCCAACGACGGCGGGTTCACCCCTCCACTTT.

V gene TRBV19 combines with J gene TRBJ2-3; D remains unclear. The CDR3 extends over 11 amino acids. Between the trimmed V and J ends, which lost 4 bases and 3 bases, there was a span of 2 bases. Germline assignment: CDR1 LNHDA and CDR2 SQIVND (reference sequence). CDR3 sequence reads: CASSTTDTQYF. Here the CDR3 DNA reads TGTGCCAGTAGTACAACAGATACGCAGTATTTT.

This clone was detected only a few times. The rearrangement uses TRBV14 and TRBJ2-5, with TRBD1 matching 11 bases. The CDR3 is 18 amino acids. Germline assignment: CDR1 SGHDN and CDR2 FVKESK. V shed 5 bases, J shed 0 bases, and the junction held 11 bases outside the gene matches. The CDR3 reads CASSERRTGGWYQETQYF. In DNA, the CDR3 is TGTGCCAGCAGCGAAAGAAGGACAGGGGGCTGGTACCAAGAGACCCAGTACTTC.

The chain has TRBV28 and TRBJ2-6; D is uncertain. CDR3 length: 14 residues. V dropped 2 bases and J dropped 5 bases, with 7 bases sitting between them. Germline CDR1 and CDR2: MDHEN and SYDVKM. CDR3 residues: CASSLPQWANVLTF. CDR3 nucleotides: TGTGCCAGCAGTTTACCTCAGTGGGCCAACGTCCTGACTTTC.

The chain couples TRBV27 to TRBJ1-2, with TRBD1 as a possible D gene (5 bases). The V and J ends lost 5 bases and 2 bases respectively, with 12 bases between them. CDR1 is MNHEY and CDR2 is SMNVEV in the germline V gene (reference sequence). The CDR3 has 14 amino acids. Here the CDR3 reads CASSEWGSNYGYTF. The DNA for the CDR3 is TGTGCCAGCAGTGAGTGGGGCAGCAACTATGGCTACACCTTC.

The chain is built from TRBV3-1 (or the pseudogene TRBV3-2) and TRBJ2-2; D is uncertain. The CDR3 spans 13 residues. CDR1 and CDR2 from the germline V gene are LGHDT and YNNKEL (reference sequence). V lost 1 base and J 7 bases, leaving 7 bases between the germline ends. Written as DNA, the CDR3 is TGTGCCAGCAGCCAAGCCCCGAGCGGGGAGCTGTTTTTT. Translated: CASSQAPSGELFF.

CDR3 amino acids: CASSYVGVPWEYV. The CDR3 DNA reads as TGTGCCAGCAGTTACGTAGGGGTCCCTTGGGAGTACGTC. The J gene is TRBJ2-7, the V gene TRBV6-2 or TRBV6-3; weak D call: TRBD1 (5 bases). The CDR3 sequence is 13 residues long. Looked up from germline, CDR1 is MNHEY and CDR2 is SVGEGT. V was cut by 2 bases and J by 11 bases, with 16 bases left in between.

The CDR3 loop is CATSTQRGKLGELFF. The CDR3 nucleotides are TGTGCCACCAGTACCCAACGGGGGAAACTCGGGGAGCTGTTTTTT. This chain links TRBV24-1 with TRBJ2-2; perhaps TRBD2 as D (6 bases). CDR3 length: 15 residues. Between the trimmed V and J ends, which lost 6 bases and 7 bases, there was a span of 17 bases. CDR1 KGHDR and CDR2 SFDVKD come from the germline V gene.